Below are 30 T cell receptor beta chains sequenced from a single sample in a study of T cells in localized non-small cell lung cancer. Measured with immunoSEQ multiplex PCR; TCRdb has only the in-frame clones, and not every one. The sample shows about 35,000 clones, 92% of them seen only once. The specimen comprised peripheral blood, sampled before any cancer treatment. Receptor source: a female donor of 60 years or more with stage I lung adenocarcinoma.

The genes are TRBV5-1 and TRBJ2-3, with TRBD1 identical over 10 bases. V shed 4 bases, J shed 3 bases, and the junction held 5 bases outside the gene matches. CDR3 length: 15 residues. From germline, CDR1 is SGHRS and CDR2 YFSETQ. The CDR3 is CASSPRTGGTDTQYF. Written as DNA, the CDR3 is TGCGCCAGCAGCCCACGGACAGGGGGTACAGATACGCAGTATTTT. The full variable domain, completed using reference TRBV5-1 and TRBJ2-3, is KAGVTQTPRYLIKTRGQQVTLSCSPISGHRSVSWYQQTPGQGLQFLFEYFSETQRNKGNFPGRFSGRQFSNSRSEMNVSTLELGDSALYLCASSPRTGGTDTQYFGPGTRLTVL.

This chain links TRBV2 with TRBJ1-6; TRBD1 might be the D (5 bases). CDR1 is SNHLY and CDR2 is FYNNEI in the germline V gene. Trimming left V 2 bases short and J 0 bases short, with 11 bases between. The CDR3 is made up of 17 amino acids. The CDR3: CASSEKAGSSYNSPLHF. CDR3 in DNA: TGTGCCAGCAGTGAAAAGGCAGGGAGCTCCTATAATTCACCCCTCCACTTT.

J is TRBJ2-5 and V is TRBV28, with TRBD2 matching 12 bases. Germline CDR1 reads MDHEN; CDR2 reads SYDVKM. V was clipped by 3 bases and J by 6 bases; unmatched bases: 5. This CDR3 contains 15 residues. CDR3 sequence (DNA): TGTGCCAGCAGTTTGGCTAGCGGGGGGGCGAAGACCCAGTACTTC. Amino acid sequence: CASSLASGGAKTQYF. Full variable domain (remainder filled in from reference TRBV28 and TRBJ2-5): DVKVTQSSRYLVKRTGEKVFLECVQDMDHENMFWYRQDPGLGLRLIYFSYDVKMKEKGDIPEGYSVSREKKERFSLILESASTNQTSMYLCASSLASGGAKTQYFGPGTRLLVL.

The chain employs TRBV2 and TRBJ2-3; no definite D call. V shed 4 bases and J shed 3 bases, with 8 bases lying between them. The CDR3 contains 13 residues. Germline V gene data show CDR1 as SNHLY and CDR2 as FYNNEI. The DNA of the CDR3 is TGTGCCAGCAGTGTTGGCCCTACAGATACGCAGTATTTT. Translation: CASSVGPTDTQYF.

The chain carries TRBV4-1 and TRBJ1-2; D gene ambiguous. The germline gives CDR1 MGHRA, CDR2 YSYEKL. This CDR3 has 17 amino acids. Trimming stripped 1 base from V and 1 base from J, with 16 bases between. The CDR3 nucleotides are TGCGCCAGCAGCCAAGCAGAACGGAGGGTGAATAACTATGGCTACACCTTC. Amino acid sequence: CASSQAERRVNNYGYTF.

This chain uses TRBV5-1 with TRBJ1-3, with 7 bases that match TRBD1. This CDR3 comprises 17 residues. The trim removed 0 bases at V and 0 bases at J, leaving 6 bases unmatched. From germline, CDR1 is SGHRS and CDR2 YFSETQ. The chain's CDR3 is CASSLGGGLSSGNTIYF. Here the CDR3 DNA reads TGCGCCAGCAGCTTGGGAGGGGGCTTGAGCTCTGGAAACACCATATATTTT.

This chain uses TRBV28 with TRBJ1-1; TRBD1 might be the D (5 bases). Looked up from germline, CDR1 is MDHEN and CDR2 is SYDVKM. V lost 0 bases to trimming and J lost 7 bases, with 15 bases between them. This CDR3 has 15 amino acids. DNA of the CDR3: TGTGCCAGCAGTTTATGGGGGGGAGGGGCGATTGAAGCTTTCTTT. Amino acid sequence: CASSLWGGGAIEAFF.

This clone occurred once. The CDR3 loop reads CASSIPQGASEQFF. Written as DNA, the CDR3 is TGCGCCAGCAGCATACCACAGGGGGCCAGTGAGCAGTTCTTC. This sequence joins TRBV5-1 and TRBJ2-1, with 9 positions matching TRBD1. The CDR3 consists of 14 residues. V lost 4 bases, J lost 9 bases, and 8 bases stayed unmatched. Germline CDR1 is SGHRS and CDR2 is YFSETQ. The whole variable domain, filled in from reference TRBV5-1 and TRBJ2-1, reads KAGVTQTPRYLIKTRGQQVTLSCSPISGHRSVSWYQQTPGQGLQFLFEYFSETQRNKGNFPGRFSGRQFSNSRSEMNVSTLELGDSALYLCASSIPQGASEQFFGPGTRLTVL.

The chain has TRBV19 and TRBJ2-7; D is unresolved. Trimming shortened V by 3 bases and J by 0 bases, and 12 bases separated the two germline ends. The length of the CDR3 is 15 residues. Germline V CDR1 and CDR2: LNHDA, SQIVND (reference sequence). The CDR3: CASSMLAGSSYEQYF. CDR3 nucleotide sequence: TGTGCCAGTAGTATGTTGGCAGGAAGCTCCTACGAGCAGTACTTC.

The chain uses TRBV25-1 and TRBJ1-2, with D tentatively TRBD1 (5 bases). Trimming stripped 8 bases from V and 8 bases from J, with 18 bases between. Germline assignment: CDR1 MGHDK and CDR2 SYGVNS. CDR3 length equals 13 residues. The CDR3 loop is CASYSGATLGYTF. The CDR3 nucleotides read TGTGCCAGCTATTCCGGGGCCACCTTAGGCTACACCTTC.

The count of this clone is one. The chain links TRBV5-1 to TRBJ1-2; TRBD1 is a possible D gene (6 bases). Germline CDR1 SGHRS, CDR2 YFSETQ. V was pared by 4 bases and J by 6 bases, with 16 bases between. This CDR3 contains 14 residues. CDR3 region: CASSPTLSGDGYTF. CDR3 coding DNA: TGCGCCAGCAGCCCAACCCTCTCAGGGGATGGCTACACCTTC.

The rearrangement links TRBV5-1 to TRBJ1-3; D is unresolved. Per germline, CDR1 SGHRS and CDR2 YFSETQ. The CDR3 is 16 residues long. Deletions cut 0 bases from V and 0 bases from J, with 10 bases between. The CDR3 DNA reads TGCGCCAGCAGCTTGGCCGGCAAATTCTCTGGAAACACCATATATTTT. Residues: CASSLAGKFSGNTIYF.

The J gene is TRBJ1-2, the V gene TRBV6-5; D remains ambiguous. This CDR3 has 9 residues. Germline lookup yields CDR1 MNHEY and CDR2 SVGAGI. Trimming stripped 9 bases from V and 7 bases from J, with 6 bases between. The DNA of the CDR3 is TGTGCCAGGGGCGGTGGCTACACCTTC. Translating it yields CARGGGYTF.

The V gene is TRBV30, the J gene TRBJ1-1; no clear D gene. The V end was cut by 0 bases, the J end by 2 bases, with 4 bases between. This CDR3 is 12 amino acids long. CDR1 is GTSNPN and CDR2 is SVGIG in the germline V gene (reference sequence). The CDR3 DNA follows: TGTGCCTGGAGTGTTGTTAACACTGAAGCTTTCTTT. Protein product: CAWSVVNTEAFF.

The rearrangement joins TRBV2 to TRBJ2-6; D is unresolved. The germline V gene has CDR1 SNHLY and CDR2 FYNNEI. This CDR3 region has 12 residues. V shed 8 bases and J shed 4 bases, with 6 bases lying between them. The CDR3 sequence is CASSRGANVLTF. The CDR3 region has the DNA TGTGCCAGCTCGCGGGGGGCCAACGTCCTGACTTTC.

This clone was counted a single time. The V call is TRBV27, the J call TRBJ1-6; D gene ambiguous. CDR3 size: 12 residues. Trimming stripped 4 bases from V and 8 bases from J, with 6 bases between. The V gene's germline CDR1 is MNHEY and CDR2 SMNVEV (reference sequence). CDR3 nucleotides: TGTGCCAGCAGTTCTGGGTATTCACCCCTCCACTTT. This encodes CASSSGYSPLHF.

The CDR3 sequence is CASSGGQGYYGYTF. As DNA, the CDR3 is TGTGCCAGCAGCGGGGGACAGGGGTACTATGGCTACACCTTC. The gene calls are TRBV5-8 and TRBJ1-2, with 10 bases lining up with TRBD1. From germline, CDR1 is SGHTS and CDR2 YDEGEE. This CDR3 is built from 14 residues. The ends lost 4 bases at V and 3 bases at J; junction bases unmatched: 3.

The chain couples TRBV7-2 to TRBJ2-7, with D maybe TRBD2 (7 bases). V lost 6 bases and J lost 2, with 14 bases in between. The CDR3 totals 14 residues. CDR1 is SGHTA, CDR2 FQGNSA, per germline. The CDR3 sequence: CASRSTGGPYEQYF. The CDR3 nucleotides read TGTGCCAGCAGAAGTACGGGGGGCCCCTACGAGCAGTACTTC.

The V gene is TRBV29-1, the J gene TRBJ2-1; tentative D call: TRBD1 (6 bases). Germline V gene lookup returns CDR1 SQVTM and CDR2 ANQGSEA. The CDR3 spans 17 residues. V was cut by 4 bases and J by 0 bases, with 19 bases left in between. The CDR3, as DNA: TGCAGCGTTGGAGGGGGAAAAGCGGAGAGCTCCTACAATGAGCAGTTCTTC. Translating it yields CSVGGGKAESSYNEQFF.

The chain couples TRBV18 to TRBJ2-7; possibly TRBD1 for D (5 bases). V was pared by 6 bases and J by 0 bases, with 12 bases between. In germline, CDR1 is KGHSH, CDR2 LQKENI. There are 14 residues in the CDR3. CDR3 nucleotide sequence: TGTGCCAGCTCCCAAGACAGAAGCTCCTACGAGCAGTACTTC. Translated: CASSQDRSSYEQYF.

This clone was seen a handful of times. V gene TRBV5-1 combines with J gene TRBJ2-2; D not resolved. The CDR3 length is 15 residues. Trimming removed 0 bases at V and 1 base at J, with 7 bases between. Looked up from germline, CDR1 is SGHRS and CDR2 is YFSETQ. The CDR3 DNA reads as TGCGCCAGCAGCTTGGTACGGATGAACACCGGGGAGCTGTTTTTT. This encodes CASSLVRMNTGELFF.

This chain joins TRBV14 and TRBJ1-3; D not resolved. The germline V gene has CDR1 SGHDN and CDR2 FVKESK. This CDR3 region has 13 residues. Trimming left V 4 bases short and J 4 bases short, with 8 bases between. The CDR3 is CASSPFSGNTIYF. The CDR3 DNA follows: TGTGCCAGCAGCCCATTTTCAGGAAACACCATATATTTT.

The genes are TRBV30 and TRBJ1-1; TRBD1 agrees at 7 bases. The CDR3 length is 13 residues. The trim removed 2 bases at V and 7 bases at J, leaving 7 bases unmatched. Germline lookup yields CDR1 GTSNPN and CDR2 SVGIG (reference sequence). The CDR3 spells CAWSPTRDSEAFF. The CDR3 DNA reads TGTGCCTGGAGTCCTACTCGGGACAGTGAAGCTTTCTTT.

The chain combines TRBV19 with TRBJ1-2; perhaps TRBD1 as D (5 bases). The CDR3 sequence is 14 residues long. The germline V gene has CDR1 LNHDA and CDR2 SQIVND (reference sequence). Trimming took 3 bases from V and 6 from J, leaving 14 bases between them. In nucleotides, the CDR3 is TGTGCCAGTAGTATTCTGTCGACAGAGGATGGCTACACCTTC. Amino acids: CASSILSTEDGYTF.

This chain connects TRBV5-6 to TRBJ1-1, with unresolved D. V dropped 3 bases and J dropped 8 bases, with 8 bases sitting between them. Germline V gene sequence: CDR1 SGHDT, CDR2 YYEEEE. CDR3 length: 11 residues. The CDR3 nucleotides read TGTGCCAGCAGCTACGAATCCGAAGCTTTCTTT. Translation: CASSYESEAFF.

This sequence joins TRBV19 and TRBJ2-2, with 7 bases lining up with TRBD2. Germline V lookup: CDR1 LNHDA, CDR2 SQIVND (reference sequence). The junction had 4 bases not matched to a gene; V was cut back by 3 bases and J by 6 bases. The CDR3 spans 14 residues. The CDR3 protein is CASSIGAGSGELFF. The CDR3 DNA sequence: TGTGCCAGTAGTATTGGAGCGGGGTCCGGGGAGCTGTTTTTT.

The chain links TRBV30 to TRBJ1-1; no definite D call. Germline assignment: CDR1 GTSNPN and CDR2 SVGIG (reference sequence). The germline V and J ends were trimmed by 0 bases and 3 bases, with 11 bases remaining between them. This CDR3 region has 14 residues. The CDR3 sequence is CAWSVLGMDTEAFF. The CDR3 DNA follows: TGTGCCTGGAGTGTGCTAGGTATGGACACTGAAGCTTTCTTT.

The chain has TRBV30 and TRBJ1-1; TRBD1 might be the D (5 bases). This CDR3 spans 16 amino acids. CDR1 is GTSNPN, CDR2 SVGIG, per germline (reference sequence). V was shortened by 2 bases and J by 8 bases, with 24 bases between the two germline ends. As DNA, the CDR3 is TGTGCCTGGAGTTCCCCCCTACCAGCCAAGGGGCCCGAAGCTTTCTTT. This codes for CAWSSPLPAKGPEAFF.

V and J are TRBV5-1 and TRBJ2-4; the D gene is possibly TRBD2 (8 bases). From germline, CDR1 is SGHRS and CDR2 YFSETQ. The germline V and J ends were trimmed by 4 bases and 0 bases, with 17 bases remaining between them. The CDR3 runs 17 residues. The CDR3 DNA sequence: TGCGCCAGCAGCCCGTCGGGGGGGACAGTAGCCAAAAACATTCAGTACTTC. It yields the protein CASSPSGGTVAKNIQYF. The complete variable domain, with remaining parts taken from reference TRBV5-1 and TRBJ2-4, reads KAGVTQTPRYLIKTRGQQVTLSCSPISGHRSVSWYQQTPGQGLQFLFEYFSETQRNKGNFPGRFSGRQFSNSRSEMNVSTLELGDSALYLCASSPSGGTVAKNIQYFGAGTRLSVL.

The DNA of the CDR3 is TGTGCCAGCAGTGAGGGGCAGGGCATTGGCTACACCTTC. Residues: CASSEGQGIGYTF. The chain links TRBV6-4 to TRBJ1-2, with TRBD1 as a possible D gene (5 bases). CDR3 length equals 13 residues. Trimming left V 3 bases short and J 7 bases short, with 12 bases between. Per germline, CDR1 MRHNA and CDR2 SNTAGT.